These 30 T cell receptor beta chains were sequenced from one sample in a study of blood T cell repertoires in COVID-19. Method: immunoSEQ multiplex PCR; TCRdb's copy keeps in-frame clones and lacks some. The data hold about 260,000 clones, with approximately 88% observed a single time. The sequenced sample was PBMCs or T cells enriched from blood (not recorded which). The receptors stem from a woman aged 40 to 50 who had been exposed to COVID-19.

The table lists this clone with a count of one. The chain couples TRBV5-5 to TRBJ1-1; no definite D call. Trimming stripped 0 bases from V and 3 bases from J, with 6 bases between. This CDR3 has 13 amino acids. Germline loops: CDR1 SGHKS, CDR2 YYEKEE (reference sequence). The CDR3 DNA reads TGTGCCAGCAGCTTGGTCGGGGACACTGAAGCTTTCTTT. This gives the protein CASSLVGDTEAFF.

J is TRBJ2-2 and V is TRBV25-1; possible D gene TRBD2, 6 bases. There are 14 residues in the CDR3. CDR1 is MGHDK, CDR2 SYGVNS, per germline. The V and J ends lost 3 bases and 4 bases respectively, with 9 bases between them. The CDR3 region has the DNA TGTGCCAGCAGTGACCGGGACTCCACCGGGGAGCTGTTTTTT. It encodes CASSDRDSTGELFF.

This chain joins TRBV30 and TRBJ1-4, with 7 bases fitting TRBD1. With 1 base clipped from V and 5 bases from J, the junction kept 1 base outside the gene matches. This CDR3 is 13 amino acids long. The germline gives CDR1 GTSNPN, CDR2 SVGIG (reference sequence). CDR3 nucleotide sequence: TGTGCCTGGAGTGGGACAGGAAATGAAAAACTGTTTTTT. It specifies CAWSGTGNEKLFF. The complete variable domain, with remaining parts taken from reference TRBV30 and TRBJ1-4, reads SQTIHQWPATLVQPVGSPLSLECTVEGTSNPNLYWYRQAAGRGLQLLFYSVGIGQISSEVPQNLSASRPQDRQFILSSKKLLLSDSGFYLCAWSGTGNEKLFFGSGTQLSVL.

This sequence joins TRBV7-2 and TRBJ2-2, with 12 bases identical to TRBD1. The J segment lost 3 bases and the V segment lost 6 bases, leaving 8 bases of the junction unmatched. CDR1 and CDR2 (germline): SGHTA, FQGNSA. The CDR3 has 17 amino acids. CDR3 loop: CASRLGQGAFDTGELFF. CDR3 coding DNA: TGTGCCAGCAGACTGGGACAGGGGGCTTTTGACACCGGGGAGCTGTTTTTT. Together with reference TRBV7-2 and TRBJ2-2, the CDR3 gives the full variable domain: GAGVSQSPSNKVTEKGKDVELRCDPISGHTALYWYRQSLGQGLEFLIYFQGNSAPDKSGLPSDRFSAERTGGSVSTLTIQRTQQEDSAVYLCASRLGQGAFDTGELFFGEGSRLTVL.

V is TRBV3-1 (or the pseudogene TRBV3-2) and J is TRBJ1-1; the D is unclear. The CDR3 runs 11 residues. Germline-derived CDR1 and CDR2 are LGHDT and YNNKEL (reference sequence). The V and J ends lost 4 bases and 4 bases respectively, with 4 bases between them. CDR3 bases: TGTGCCAGCAGCCTACTCACTGAAGCTTTCTTT. It is translated as CASSLLTEAFF.

The V call is TRBV7-6, the J call TRBJ1-5; TRBD1 aligns across 7 bases. The CDR3 has 15 residues. The V segment lost 5 bases and the J segment 6 bases; nucleotides outside the gene matches: 10. Germline CDR1 and CDR2: SGHVS and FNYEAQ. Here the CDR3 DNA reads TGTGCCAGCAGCATCGGACAGGACGATTTTCAGCCCCAGCATTTT. Translated, it gives CASSIGQDDFQPQHF. Full variable domain (rest looked up from reference TRBV7-6 and TRBJ1-5): GAGVSQSPRYKVTKRGQDVALRCDPISGHVSLYWYRQALGQGPEFLTYFNYEAQQDKSGLPNDRFSAERPEGSISTLTIQRTEQRDSAMYRCASSIGQDDFQPQHFGDGTRLSIL.

This chain uses TRBV28 with TRBJ2-7; TRBD2 is a possible D gene (6 bases). The CDR3 runs 15 residues. The germline CDR1 and CDR2 sequences are MDHEN and SYDVKM. Trimming removed 6 bases at V and 0 bases at J, with 15 bases between. For the CDR3, the DNA is TGTGCCAGCAGATCCATGCGGGAAAGCTCCTACGAGCAGTACGTC. The encoded protein is CASRSMRESSYEQYV.

This clone was seen more than once but under ten times. The CDR3 here is CASSARQGDTGELFF. CDR3 DNA: TGTGCCAGCAGTGCAAGACAGGGGGACACCGGGGAGCTGTTTTTT. The J gene is TRBJ2-2, the V gene TRBV6-4, with 9 bases fitting TRBD1. J lost 3 bases, V lost 4 bases, and 3 bases had no gene match. The CDR3 spans 15 residues. Germline V gene lookup returns CDR1 MRHNA and CDR2 SNTAGT.

The chain links TRBV5-8 to TRBJ2-5, with D possibly TRBD1 on 5 matching bases. Germline loops: CDR1 SGHTS, CDR2 YDEGEE. Trimming left V 4 bases short and J 1 base short, with 14 bases between. The CDR3 has 15 amino acids. The CDR3: CASSLDRDFQETQYF. In nucleotides, the CDR3 is TGTGCCAGCAGCCTTGACAGAGACTTCCAAGAGACCCAGTACTTC. Using reference TRBV5-8 and TRBJ2-5 for the parts outside the CDR3, the full variable domain is EAGVTQSPTHLIKTRGQQATLRCSPISGHTSVYWYQQALGLGLQFLLWYDEGEERNRGNFPPRFSGRQFPNYSSELNVNALELEDSALYLCASSLDRDFQETQYFGPGTRLLVL.

This sequence joins TRBV19 and TRBJ2-4; possibly TRBD1 for D (5 bases). The CDR3 covers 15 residues. The germline V gene has CDR1 LNHDA and CDR2 SQIVND (reference sequence). V was trimmed by 4 bases and J by 2 bases, leaving 12 bases between them. CDR3 amino acids: CASSTTPGSKNIQYF. The CDR3 DNA reads TGTGCCAGTAGTACGACCCCAGGGTCCAAAAACATTCAGTACTTC.

The chain joins TRBV29-1 to TRBJ2-1; TRBD1 aligns across 8 bases. Trimming at V came to 6 bases and at J to 4 bases, leaving 11 bases not matched to a gene. CDR1 and CDR2 from the germline V gene are SQVTM and ANQGSEA. The CDR3 spans 15 residues. The DNA for the CDR3 is TGCAGCGTGGGGGACAGGTCTCTAAAATACAATGAGCAGTTCTTC. Amino acid sequence: CSVGDRSLKYNEQFF.

The rearrangement joins TRBV19 to TRBJ2-3; D is perhaps TRBD2 (6 bases). Looked up from germline, CDR1 is LNHDA and CDR2 is SQIVND (reference sequence). V dropped 5 bases and J dropped 0 bases, with 15 bases sitting between them. The CDR3 is 16 amino acids. CDR3 amino acids: CASSQRRGPSTDTQYF. The CDR3 DNA sequence: TGTGCCAGTAGTCAAAGGAGGGGACCTAGCACAGATACGCAGTATTTT.

V and J are TRBV2 and TRBJ2-1; 10 bases line up with TRBD1. The germline V gene has CDR1 SNHLY and CDR2 FYNNEI. V gave up 5 bases and J gave up 7 bases; unmatched junction bases: 8. The CDR3 loop spans 15 amino acids. The CDR3 sequence is CASSKDRGTENEQFF. The DNA for the CDR3 is TGTGCCAGCAGTAAGGACAGGGGGACGGAAAATGAGCAGTTCTTC.

The rearrangement joins TRBV28 to TRBJ2-7, with 12 bases fitting TRBD2. The CDR3 runs 15 residues. J lost 0 bases, V lost 5 bases, and 2 bases had no gene match. Germline V CDR1 and CDR2: MDHEN, SYDVKM. The CDR3 DNA reads TGTGCCAGCAGTGGGACTAGCGGGTCCTCCTACGAGCAGTACGTC. Encoded protein: CASSGTSGSSYEQYV.

J is TRBJ2-7 and V is TRBV7-9; 12 bases agree with TRBD2. The V segment lost 2 bases and the J segment 2 bases; nucleotides outside the gene matches: 13. Germline values: CDR1 SEHNR, CDR2 FQNEAQ (reference sequence). The CDR3 is 19 residues long. CDR3 coding DNA: TGTGCCAGCAGCTTACGTGACCCGGGACTAGCGGGTACCACCTACGAGCAGTACTTC. Translated: CASSLRDPGLAGTTYEQYF.

This clone was detected only once. The chain uses TRBV28 and TRBJ2-3, with D unresolved. The CDR3 consists of 14 residues. Germline lookup yields CDR1 MDHEN and CDR2 SYDVKM. V shed 2 bases and J shed 4 bases, with 10 bases lying between them. The CDR3 sequence: CASSLAKTPDTQYF. The CDR3 DNA reads as TGTGCCAGCAGTTTAGCTAAGACTCCAGATACGCAGTATTTT.

The chain couples TRBV30 to TRBJ1-2; 8 bases agree with TRBD1. The CDR3 extends over 12 amino acids. Per the germline V gene, CDR1 is GTSNPN and CDR2 is SVGIG (reference sequence). V dropped 7 bases and J dropped 8; count of bases not matched to a gene: 9. This CDR3 reads CAFDRGSRGYTF. CDR3 coding DNA: TGTGCCTTCGACAGGGGTAGTAGAGGCTACACCTTC.

This clone was seen just once. This rearrangement joins TRBV9 to TRBJ1-4; D is undetermined. Trimming shortened V by 0 bases and J by 8 bases, and 14 bases separated the two germline ends. CDR1 and CDR2 from the germline V gene are SGDLS and YYNGEE. The CDR3 has 15 amino acids. As DNA, the CDR3 is TGTGCCAGCAGCGTAGGACGTCTTAGAGGGGAAAAACTGTTTTTT. Amino acids: CASSVGRLRGEKLFF.

The chain recombines TRBV28 with TRBJ2-5; tentative D call: TRBD2 (7 bases). CDR3 length equals 14 residues. V was cut by 6 bases and J by 5 bases, with 16 bases left in between. Germline CDR1 is MDHEN and CDR2 is SYDVKM. CDR3 loop: CASRGGGGEETQYF. CDR3 in DNA: TGTGCCAGCAGGGGGGGAGGGGGTGAGGAGACCCAGTACTTC.

This chain uses TRBV7-2 with TRBJ1-6; no clear D. The V end was cut by 3 bases, the J end by 6 bases, with 12 bases between. The CDR3 has 15 amino acids. Germline CDR1 SGHTA, CDR2 FQGNSA. The CDR3: CASSFTAARNSPLHF. CDR3 nucleotides: TGTGCCAGCAGCTTTACAGCCGCACGTAATTCACCCCTCCACTTT. Looking up the rest from reference TRBV7-2 and TRBJ1-6 gives the full variable domain: GAGVSQSPSNKVTEKGKDVELRCDPISGHTALYWYRQSLGQGLEFLIYFQGNSAPDKSGLPSDRFSAERTGGSVSTLTIQRTQQEDSAVYLCASSFTAARNSPLHFGNGTRLTVT.

V usage is TRBV21-1 and J usage is TRBJ2-7; the DNA was not compared with TRBD2, the D call given in the table. TRBV21-1 is tagged as a pseudogene. This CDR3 has 14 residues. CDR3 in DNA: TGTGCCAGCAGCCGCTATACCCCTTTTTACGAGCAGTACGTC. It yields the protein CASSRYTPFYEQYV.

This chain joins TRBV28 and TRBJ2-7; TRBD1 might be the D (5 bases). The CDR3 is made up of 18 amino acids. From germline, CDR1 is MDHEN and CDR2 SYDVKM. V was pared by 1 base and J by 1 base, with 20 bases between. The CDR3 reads CASSLSRMGPTRSYEQYF. The CDR3 nucleotides are TGTGCCAGCAGTTTATCCCGCATGGGGCCCACGAGGTCCTACGAGCAGTACTTC.

For this clone: This sample also contains other DNA sequences that code for the same CDR3. The chain carries TRBV9 and TRBJ2-1; TRBD2 agrees at 10 bases. Germline V gene sequence: CDR1 SGDLS, CDR2 YYNGEE. Germline trimming cut 4 bases from V and 2 bases from J; bases unmatched to any gene: 3. CDR3 length equals 15 residues. CDR3 residues: CASSPGLAAYNEQFF. The CDR3 coding sequence is TGTGCCAGCAGCCCCGGACTAGCGGCCTACAATGAGCAGTTCTTC.

V gene TRBV11-3 combines with J gene TRBJ1-1, with D possibly matching TRBD1 (6 bases). Trimming stripped 1 base from V and 1 base from J, with 10 bases between. The CDR3 has 15 residues. CDR1 and CDR2 from the germline V gene are SGHNT and YENEEA. CDR3 sequence (DNA): TGTGCCAGCAGCTTAGGGGGGCTAAGGAACACTGAAGCTTTCTTT. This translates into CASSLGGLRNTEAFF.

The V and J genes are TRBV7-2 and TRBJ2-3; a possible D gene is TRBD1 (5 bases). Trimming removed 8 bases at V and 2 bases at J, with 14 bases between. In germline, CDR1 is SGHTA, CDR2 FQGNSA. This CDR3 spans 14 amino acids. The CDR3 DNA reads as TGTGCCAGCGACCCTGGACATTTCACAGATACGCAGTATTTT. It is translated as CASDPGHFTDTQYF. Full variable domain (missing parts from reference TRBV7-2 and TRBJ2-3): GAGVSQSPSNKVTEKGKDVELRCDPISGHTALYWYRQSLGQGLEFLIYFQGNSAPDKSGLPSDRFSAERTGGSVSTLTIQRTQQEDSAVYLCASDPGHFTDTQYFGPGTRLTVL.

The count of this clone is one. The rearrangement uses TRBV27 and TRBJ1-5; D may be TRBD1 (5 bases). V lost 7 bases to trimming and J lost 3 bases, with 13 bases between them. Germline CDR1 is MNHEY and CDR2 is SMNVEV (reference sequence). This CDR3 has 14 amino acids. The CDR3 DNA is TGTGCCAGCAAGGCGGGGCCCTTCAATCAGCCCCAGCATTTT. Translated, it gives CASKAGPFNQPQHF.

V and J are TRBV19 and TRBJ1-5, with TRBD1 identical over 9 bases. The length of the CDR3 is 14 residues. The ends lost 6 bases at V and 4 bases at J; junction bases unmatched: 4. CDR1 and CDR2 from the germline V gene are LNHDA and SQIVND (reference sequence). In nucleotides, the CDR3 is TGTGCCAGTAGCGGGACAGGGAATAATCAGCCCCAGCATTTT. Encoded protein: CASSGTGNNQPQHF.

The chain recombines TRBV4-2 with TRBJ1-5; D uncertain. CDR3 length: 16 amino acids. Germline V CDR1 and CDR2: LGHNA, YNFKEQ. V dropped 0 bases and J dropped 3 bases, with 12 bases sitting between them. CDR3 bases: TGTGCCAGCAGCCAAGATCTTTCCGGTGCCAATCAGCCCCAGCATTTT. Amino acid sequence: CASSQDLSGANQPQHF.

This clone was seen only a few times. The V gene is TRBV2, the J gene TRBJ1-4, with 8 bases aligning to TRBD1. Germline assignment: CDR1 SNHLY and CDR2 FYNNEI. J gave up 0 bases and V 5 bases, and 2 bases lay outside the gene matches. This CDR3 is built from 15 residues. This CDR3 is CASSSQGATNEKLFF. In DNA form, the CDR3 reads TGTGCCAGCAGTTCACAGGGGGCAACTAATGAAAAACTGTTTTTT.

V gene TRBV5-1 combines with J gene TRBJ2-6, with a possible D match to TRBD1 (6 bases). The germline gives CDR1 SGHRS, CDR2 YFSETQ. Trimming took off 0 bases at V and 0 bases at J, with 13 bases between the two ends. The CDR3 has 18 residues. Here the CDR3 DNA reads TGCGCCAGCAGCTTGGCGGGTGGACAGCTCTCTGGGGCCAACGTCCTGACTTTC. Translated, it gives CASSLAGGQLSGANVLTF.